Following are 21 T cell receptor beta chains from one sample sequenced in a study of T-cell reconstitution after alpha-beta-depleted transplantation in children. A TCRbeta library incorporating unique molecular identifiers was prepared. A single record per CDR3 protein comes from TCRdb applying MiXCR to the PCR reads. The data contain 120,000 or so distinct CDR3 sequences, about 23% of them singletons. This material consisted of PBMCs, mostly from graft donor cells, taken 180 days after TCRalphabeta/CD19-depleted stem cell transplant. These receptor sequences come from a male patient aged 2-10 years who had a stem cell transplant for chronic granulomatous disease, so the T cells may come from the graft donor.

The chain combines TRBV20-1 with TRBJ1-1, with D possibly matching TRBD1 (6 bases). V lost 4 bases and J 0 bases, leaving 9 bases between the germline ends. The CDR3 loop spans 13 amino acids. CDR1 is DFQATT and CDR2 is SNEGSKA in the germline V gene (reference sequence). The CDR3, as DNA: TGCAGTGCTACGGGACACTTGAACACTGAAGCTTTCTTT. Its protein product is CSATGHLNTEAFF.

Notes on this clonotype: This may be a read error: a much more frequent sequence differs by one nucleotide. The chain carries TRBV29-1 and TRBJ1-2; D is unresolved. There are 11 residues in the CDR3. In germline, CDR1 is SQVTM, CDR2 ANQGSEA. The CDR3, as DNA: TGCAGCGTTGGAGGCGAGGGTGGCGACACCTTC. Translating gives CSVGGEGGDTF.

J is TRBJ1-4 and V is TRBV5-1; 7 nucleotides agree with TRBD1. Germline CDR1 SGHRS, CDR2 YFSETQ. The J segment lost 7 bases and the V segment lost 1 base, leaving 10 bases of the junction unmatched. CDR3 length: 16 residues. The CDR3: CASSLNRGAGSEKLFF. Written as DNA, the CDR3 is TGCGCCAGCAGCTTGAACAGGGGCGCGGGCAGTGAAAAACTGTTTTTT. Combining the CDR3 with reference TRBV5-1 and TRBJ1-4 gives the whole variable domain KAGVTQTPRYLIKTRGQQVTLSCSPISGHRSVSWYQQTPGQGLQFLFEYFSETQRNKGNFPGRFSGRQFSNSRSEMNVSTLELGDSALYLCASSLNRGAGSEKLFFGSGTQLSVL.

The chain has TRBV12-3 or TRBV12-4 and TRBJ2-5; 12 bases fit TRBD2. The ends lost 1 base at V and 3 bases at J; junction bases unmatched: 3. This CDR3 is 16 amino acids long. This CDR3 is CASSLGGLAGEETQYF. The CDR3 DNA is TGTGCCAGCAGTTTAGGGGGACTAGCGGGCGAAGAGACCCAGTACTTC.

The V gene is TRBV7-2, the J gene TRBJ1-1; no reliable D call. The germline gives CDR1 SGHTA, CDR2 FQGNSA. Trimming took off 1 base at V and 2 bases at J, with 8 bases between the two ends. This CDR3 region has 14 residues. The CDR3 DNA sequence: TGTGCCAGCAGCTTAGGAGAGGCCAACACTGAAGCTTTCTTT. Residues: CASSLGEANTEAFF.

This clonotype was seen a handful of times. This chain joins TRBV7-8 and TRBJ1-2; no reliable D call. CDR3 length equals 13 residues. The V and J ends lost 3 bases and 2 bases respectively, with 7 bases between them. Germline V lookup: CDR1 SGHVS, CDR2 FQNEAQ. CDR3: CASSLDGNYGYTF. The CDR3 DNA reads as TGTGCCAGCAGCTTGGACGGGAACTATGGCTACACCTTC.

This clonotype was seen once. The chain uses TRBV18 and TRBJ1-1, with D tentatively TRBD1 (6 bases). The ends were cut back, 5 bases at V and 7 bases at J, with 17 bases in the middle. This CDR3 is 14 amino acids long. Germline lookup yields CDR1 KGHSH and CDR2 LQKENI. The CDR3 DNA reads TGTGCCAGCTCAAAGAGGACAACAGGGTTTGAAGCTTTCTTT. It translates to CASSKRTTGFEAFF.

This clonotype was seen once. Possible read error: a much larger clone is one base away. The chain couples TRBV29-1 to TRBJ1-1, with no clear D. The CDR3 has 12 residues. Germline CDR1 reads SQVTM; CDR2 reads ANQGSEA. The germline V and J ends were trimmed by 4 bases and 10 bases, with 16 bases remaining between them. DNA for the CDR3: TGCAGCGTTGGTACACTGGGTTCTGGAGCTTTCTTT. Protein: CSVGTLGSGAFF. The full variable domain, with the rest looked up from reference TRBV29-1 and TRBJ1-1, is SAVISQKPSRDICQRGTSLTIQCQVDSQVTMMFWYRQQPGQSLTLIATANQGSEATYESGFVIDKFPISRPNLTFSTLTVSNMSPEDSSIYLCSVGTLGSGAFFGQGTRLTVV.

A few counts support this clonotype. J is TRBJ1-1 and V is TRBV20-1, with 10 bases aligning to TRBD1. Germline CDR1 is DFQATT and CDR2 is SNEGSKA (reference sequence). The CDR3 runs 17 residues. Unmatched junction bases numbered 14, after V lost 1 base and J lost 6 bases. CDR3 coding DNA: TGCAGTGCTAGAGTCGGAAGGGACAGGGGTTCTAGGGCTGAAGCTTTCTTT. Protein: CSARVGRDRGSRAEAFF.

V is TRBV12-3 or TRBV12-4 and J is TRBJ2-7, with 7 bases lining up with TRBD2. V shed 6 bases, J shed 5 bases, and the junction held 7 bases outside the gene matches. This CDR3 region has 13 residues. The CDR3 reads CASSPRLAHEQYF. Written as DNA, the CDR3 is TGTGCCAGCAGCCCCCGACTAGCCCACGAGCAGTACTTC.

There are many counts of this clonotype. This rearrangement joins TRBV27 to TRBJ2-7; D gene uncertain. Looked up from germline, CDR1 is MNHEY and CDR2 is SMNVEV (reference sequence). The CDR3 covers 15 residues. The V gene lost 5 bases and the J gene lost 0 bases, with 14 bases spanning the gap. The DNA of the CDR3 is TGTGCCAGCAGTAGGGCCGGACCCGGCTCCTACGAGCAGTACTTC. This encodes CASSRAGPGSYEQYF.

This clonotype has only a few counts. CDR3 nucleotide sequence: TGTGCCAGCAGCAGGCCTACTTATGAGCAGTTCTTC. Amino acids: CASSRPTYEQFF. The rearrangement uses TRBV7-2 and TRBJ2-1; D is ambiguous. Trimming took off 5 bases at V and 8 bases at J, with 10 bases between the two ends. Germline CDR1 is SGHTA and CDR2 is FQGNSA. CDR3 length equals 12 residues.

This chain links TRBV20-1 with TRBJ2-1; maybe TRBD2 (6 bases). V was trimmed by 0 bases and J by 1 base, leaving 13 bases between them. The CDR3 extends over 16 amino acids. Germline CDR1 is DFQATT and CDR2 is SNEGSKA (reference sequence). As DNA, the CDR3 is TGCAGTGCTAGAGAACTAGCCGAGAATTCCTACAATGAGCAGTTCTTC. Residues: CSARELAENSYNEQFF.

The chain recombines TRBV18 with TRBJ2-3, with 12 bases identical to TRBD2. The germline CDR1 and CDR2 sequences are KGHSH and LQKENI. The V and J ends lost 5 bases and 5 bases, in that order; junction bases with no gene match: 5. This CDR3 has 15 amino acids. CDR3 DNA sequence: TGTGCCAGCTCAACGACTAGCGGGAGTGGAGATACGCAGTATTTT. Its protein product is CASSTTSGSGDTQYF. The variable domain in full, completed from reference TRBV18 and TRBJ2-3, reads NAGVMQNPRHLVRRRGQEARLRCSPMKGHSHVYWYRQLPEEGLKFMVYLQKENIIDESGMPKERFSAEFPKEGPSILRIQQVVRGDSAAYFCASSTTSGSGDTQYFGPGTRLTVL.

The gene calls are TRBV12-3 or TRBV12-4 and TRBJ2-3; D is possibly TRBD2 (7 bases). The V and J ends lost 6 bases and 0 bases respectively, with 10 bases between them. The CDR3 runs 14 residues. The CDR3 loop reads CASRPGGSTDTQYF. In DNA form, the CDR3 reads TGTGCCAGCAGACCGGGGGGCAGCACAGATACGCAGTATTTT.

This clonotype has at least ten counts. This chain uses TRBV29-1 with TRBJ2-1, with 10 bases that match TRBD2. The germline CDR1 and CDR2 sequences are SQVTM and ANQGSEA. The V gene end was trimmed by 6 bases and the J gene end by 6 bases; junction bases not matched to a gene: 8. The CDR3 is made up of 14 amino acids. CDR3 nucleotide sequence: TGCAGCGTCCGCCCGGGACTAGCGATCAATGAGCAGTTCTTC. Residues: CSVRPGLAINEQFF.

The sample holds a few counts of this clonotype. J is TRBJ1-6 and V is TRBV6-5; TRBD1 matches at 7 bases. The CDR3 length is 19 residues. Germline V gives CDR1 MNHEY, CDR2 SVGAGI. Trimming took 2 bases from V and 3 from J; bases not matched to a gene: 13. Written as DNA, the CDR3 is TGTGCCAGCAGTTACACGGCGCCAATGGGACAGCACTATAATTCACCCCTCCACTTT. Amino acids: CASSYTAPMGQHYNSPLHF.

The rearrangement links TRBV5-6 to TRBJ2-1; D is uncertain. This CDR3 has 13 amino acids. Between the trimmed V and J ends, which lost 0 bases and 6 bases, there was a span of 7 bases. Germline V gene lookup returns CDR1 SGHDT and CDR2 YYEEEE. This CDR3 is CASSLDGSNEQFF. The CDR3, as DNA: TGTGCCAGCAGCTTGGACGGGTCCAATGAGCAGTTCTTC.

Many counts were recorded for this clonotype. The rearrangement uses TRBV7-2 and TRBJ2-1, with D perhaps matching TRBD1 (6 bases). The CDR3 covers 16 residues. With 5 bases removed from V and 2 bases from J, the gap between germline ends came to 16 bases. Germline-derived CDR1 and CDR2 are SGHTA and FQGNSA. Here the CDR3 reads CASSPSGVRTYNEQFF. The CDR3 DNA is TGTGCCAGCAGCCCCTCAGGGGTTAGGACCTACAATGAGCAGTTCTTC.

This chain connects TRBV3-1 to TRBJ1-1, with D possibly TRBD1 on 6 matching bases. Per germline, CDR1 LGHDT and CDR2 YNNKEL (reference sequence). V was cut by 3 bases and J by 6 bases, with 11 bases left in between. CDR3 length: 13 residues. CDR3 in amino acids: CASSHVGGAEAFF. DNA of the CDR3: TGTGCCAGCAGCCATGTAGGGGGGGCTGAAGCTTTCTTT.

The chain carries TRBV12-3 or TRBV12-4 and TRBJ2-2; TRBD1 matches 9 bases. The CDR3 length is 14 residues. After removal of 6 bases from V and 7 bases from J, the junction contained 6 bases not matched to a gene. CDR3 sequence (DNA): TGTGCCAGCAGGCCGGGACAGGGTTACGGGGAGCTGTTTTTT. It is translated as CASRPGQGYGELFF.